These 5 T cell receptor beta chains share one sample of origin, sequenced in a study of blood T cell repertoires in COVID-19. Produced via immunoSEQ multiplex PCR; TCRdb's table is partial and in-frame only. The repertoire has some 200,000 clones, roughly four fifths of them found once; the top ten carry around 11%. Sequencing was carried out using PBMCs or T cells enriched from blood (not recorded which). The receptors stem from a middle-aged man who had recovered from COVID-19.

The gene calls are TRBV7-3 and TRBJ2-1; maybe TRBD2 (5 bases). The CDR3 covers 16 residues. Germline CDR1 and CDR2: SGHTA and FQGTGA. V was pared by 6 bases and J by 3 bases, with 18 bases between. The CDR3 DNA sequence: TGTGCCAGCAGTCCGTCGAGGACTCTCAGCTACAATGAGCAGTTCTTC. This codes for CASSPSRTLSYNEQFF.

V gene TRBV7-8 combines with J gene TRBJ2-7; a possible D gene is TRBD2 (6 bases). V was shortened by 1 base and J by 5 bases, with 15 bases between the two germline ends. The CDR3 consists of 15 residues. Germline V gene sequence: CDR1 SGHVS, CDR2 FQNEAQ. The CDR3 coding sequence is TGTGCCAGCAGCTTAGTGGCTAGCGTCGGCCACGAGCAGTACTTC. It is translated as CASSLVASVGHEQYF.

The rearrangement uses TRBV30 and TRBJ2-5; 7 nucleotides agree with TRBD2. Trimming removed 3 bases from V and 1 base from J; junction bases left unmatched: 8. Germline-derived CDR1 and CDR2 are GTSNPN and SVGIG (reference sequence). The CDR3 loop spans 15 amino acids. CDR3 in amino acids: CAWSHELALQETQYF. CDR3 nucleotides: TGTGCCTGGAGCCACGAACTAGCGCTCCAAGAGACCCAGTACTTC.

The V call is TRBV13, the J call TRBJ1-1, with 7 bases lining up with TRBD1. CDR1 PRHDT and CDR2 FYEKMQ come from the germline V gene (reference sequence). Trimming cost V 5 bases and J 1 base; bases outside gene matches: 10. The CDR3 sequence is 16 residues long. CDR3 nucleotide sequence: TGTGCCAGCAGCGCTACTACAGGGGAGTGGAACACTGAAGCTTTCTTT. Its protein is CASSATTGEWNTEAFF.

This clone was detected once. The CDR3: CASGLSRGYGYTF. For the CDR3, the DNA is TGTGCCAGCGGCCTTAGTCGGGGGTATGGCTACACCTTC. This rearrangement joins TRBV7-2 to TRBJ1-2; weak D call: TRBD1 (5 bases). The CDR3 runs to 13 residues. Trimming cost V 8 bases and J 5 bases, with 15 bases left between them. Germline CDR1 is SGHTA and CDR2 is FQGNSA.